Sequencing of this T cell receptor (beta chain) was carried out in a study of shared clonotypes between healthy human individuals (dated by TCRdb to the early 2020s). At the level of the whole study: Three men and a couple of women, aged 18 to 49 years, made up the cohort. For each donor, CD4 naive and CD4 memory were each run on three plates, CD8 naive on two plates, and CD8 memory on one plate. To estimate repertoire size and how much clonotypes are shared between individuals, the study performed deep sequencing of blood TCR repertoires from 4 to 6 healthy adults. To increase sequencing depth and limit assay-specific biases, different laboratories used diverse techniques to prepare libraries and sequence TCR repertoires. Per donor, leukapheresis produced somewhere between about 0.85 and 10 billion PBMCs.

Using the deep immunoSEQ assay, multiplex PCR amplified TCR CDR3 regions from genomic DNA. For each cell subset, the extracted genomic DNA was distributed evenly across all wells of several immunoSEQ 96-well plates, and each plate served as one replicate. Each replicate PCR for sorted subsets received about 200 ng genomic DNA, equal to about 30,000 T cell genomes. Purified libraries were measured with a Qubit 3.0 fluorometer, size-checked on a Bioanalyzer 2100, and measured again with the KAPA Library Quantification kit. A separate single-read 150-cycle Illumina NextSeq 550 flow cell was used to sequence each immunoSEQ 96-well plate. As for how the authors treated the data: Because the immunoSEQ output held only junctional sequences and lacked quality scores, the filtering could not match the filtering applied to full-length reads. To assign V/J genes and CDR3, sequences were annotated using PyIR, a Python wrapper for IgBLAST v1.9, with IMGT germline references. Reads with weak V/J assignments (E-value above 1e-6), missing CDR3, stop codons, out-of-frame junctions, or ambiguous translated residues were removed. V3J clonotypes were defined as sequences sharing the same inferred V gene, J gene, and CDR3 amino acid sequence. To compute the percentage overlap between repertoires, the number of shared unique clonotypes was divided by the size of the smaller repertoire. Richness of each repertoire was evaluated using RTK rarefaction, the Chao1 estimator, and Recon v2.1 estimates of unobserved clonotypes. Generation probabilities were computed with OLGA for all TCRbeta clonotypes obtained by the gDNA method from several donors. TCRdb stores this immuneACCESS table with in-frame sequences only. Part of the clones is absent; in the studies checked, under half of the shortfall reflects unresolved V genes, and no reason is known for the rest. V, J and clone size were drawn from that table, and D and trimming were deduced from the DNA. The sample has millions of clones on record, around 95% of them singletons. The ten largest clones add up to 0.1% to 0.15% of the sample.

Regarding this clone: Its cognate antigen has yet to be identified. No clone much larger than this one lies a single base away; base qualities are absent.

CDR1 and CDR2 are drawn from the germline V gene: SGHRS, YFSETQ. The junction carries 26 bases between V and J, which are trimmed by 6 bases and 7 bases respectively. The CDR3 contains 16 residues, cysteine and phenylalanine counted. Just the 48-base CDR3 DNA is kept, in frame starting at base 1. The donors were healthy, HIV-negative adults who had no recently reported acute infections or vaccinations. Every donor was a Caucasian adult living in Nashville, Tennessee, USA. CD4+ T cells were enriched through magnetic negative selection, after which naive cells were positively selected on CD45RA and the remaining negative fraction served as the memory subset. After blood collection by leukapheresis, PBMCs were isolated using Ficoll-Histopaque density gradient centrifugation and then cryopreserved in the vapor phase of liquid nitrogen. Analytical flow cytometry was used to check the purity and quantity of each magnetically sorted T cell population. From each sorted fraction, genomic DNA was isolated and quantified by UV absorbance on a Nanodrop 2000c.

Study-wide findings and limitations: Because the study included only a small number of donors, the genetic and exposure-history diversity represented was limited. When four donors were compared, the shared fraction of clonotypes was about 5.4% for naive CD4, 3% to 4% for naive CD8, 2.3% for memory CD4, and less than 0.45% for memory CD8. Compared with non-shared clonotypes, clonotypes shared by all four sorted-subset donors had higher generation probabilities. Pairwise subsampling led to the expectation that sequencing depth would affect the degree of clonotype sharing among donors. Sampling was limited to blood, and TCR repertoires in tissue likely differ from TCR repertoires in blood. Larger estimated clonotype richness was generally found for naive subsets than for memory subsets. Incomplete sequencing was indicated by rarefaction of sorted-subset datasets, despite the large sequencing depth.

This chain is built from TRBV5-1 and TRBJ2-7; TRBD2 is possibly the D segment (6 matching bases). The sample consisted of naive CD4+ T cells sorted from blood. Interpreted using the paper, the cell subset or site label stands for: CD45RA+ positively selected. This receptor was identified in a man aged 18 to 35 in good health. The nucleotides are TGCGCCAGCAACCCGGGAGAACGACCCTATACGTTGGAGCAGTACTTC. Its product reads: CASNPGERPYTLEQYF.